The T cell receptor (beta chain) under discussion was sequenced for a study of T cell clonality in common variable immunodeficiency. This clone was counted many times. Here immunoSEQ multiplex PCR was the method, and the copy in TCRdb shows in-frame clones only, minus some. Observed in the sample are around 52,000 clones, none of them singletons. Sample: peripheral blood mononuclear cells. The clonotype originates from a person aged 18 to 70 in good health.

The sequenced part of the CDR3 DNA is TGCGCCAGCAGTTTGCTTTTCGCGGCTGGC. Its translation: CASSLLFAAG. The whole CDR3 sequence is CASSLLFAAGYTF. This sequence joins TRBV5-1 and TRBJ1-2; no clear D gene. The read ends 3 residues early relative to the CDR3; the germline J gene fills the gap. This CDR3 is built from 13 residues. The ends were cut back, 5 bases at V and 7 bases at J, with 15 bases in the middle. Germline loops: CDR1 SGHRS, CDR2 YFSETQ. The full variable domain, with the rest looked up from reference TRBV5-1 and TRBJ1-2, is KAGVTQTPRYLIKTRGQQVTLSCSPISGHRSVSWYQQTPGQGLQFLFEYFSETQRNKGNFPGRFSGRQFSNSRSEMNVSTLELGDSALYLCASSLLFAAGYTFGSGTRLTVV.